The source of this T cell receptor (beta chain) is a study of T cell changes during pregnancy in multiple sclerosis. The method was immunoSEQ multiplex PCR; TCRdb's version includes in-frame clones alone and lacks a portion of them. Here the sample spans some 100,000 clones, around nine tenths being singletons. Trimming shortened V by 3 bases and J by 4 bases, and 14 bases separated the two germline ends. The CDR3 extends over 15 amino acids. Germline V CDR1 and CDR2: SGDLS, YYNGEE. The receptor comes from a female donor with multiple sclerosis, enrolled in a pregnancy study. This sample comprised peripheral blood, obtained in the second trimester of pregnancy. The chain has TRBV9 and TRBJ2-1; no clear D. The CDR3 sequence: CASSESGNLYNEQFF. The CDR3 region has the DNA TGTGCCAGCAGCGAATCAGGTAACCTGTACAATGAGCAGTTCTTC.